The clone carrying this T cell receptor (beta chain) occurred many times. The antigen is not known. RNA transcripts yielded amplified TCR beta CDR3 regions. TCR CDR3 regions were first amplified by RT-PCR with HTBI primers. MiXCR, run by TCRdb on the multiplex PCR reads, gives a single entry per CDR3 protein. The sample yields a few hundred thousand distinct CDR3 sequences, under 25% seen once. The source of the sample is a study of T cells in Graves' hyperthyroidism and ophthalmopathy. Each patient was aged 18 to 65 and had newly diagnosed hyperthyroidism of under 2 months' duration. Study results and caveats: The model anticipated ophthalmopathy a median 6.5 months pre-onset.

This CDR3 spans 15 amino acids. V shed 0 bases, J shed 0 bases, and the junction held 4 bases outside the gene matches. Germline CDR1 DFQATT, CDR2 SNEGSKA (reference sequence). The sequenced sample was blood. The sequence came from a woman in her forties or fifties with Graves' hyperthyroidism. The V and J genes are TRBV20-1 and TRBJ2-7; 8 positions match TRBD2. The CDR3 DNA follows: TGCAGTGCTAGAGATAGCAGCGGGAGCTCCTACGAGCAGTACTTC. It specifies CSARDSSGSSYEQYF.